The 21 T cell receptor beta chains in this list originate from one sample, sequenced in a study of T cell changes during pregnancy in multiple sclerosis. Profiling relied on immunoSEQ multiplex PCR, and the TCRdb table lists in-frame clones only, not all of them. The table lists roughly 32,000 clones, 70% to 90% of them singletons. This sample comprised CD8+ T cells from peripheral blood mononuclear cells, obtained in the third trimester of pregnancy. These receptors all stem from a female donor with multiple sclerosis, enrolled in a pregnancy study.

The gene calls are TRBV6-5 and TRBJ2-7, with 7 bases that match TRBD2. Per germline, CDR1 MNHEY and CDR2 SVGAGI. The CDR3 has 13 residues. V was clipped by 2 bases and J by 7 bases; unmatched bases: 5. The chain's CDR3 is CASSYKRAGEQYF. The CDR3 nucleotides are TGTGCCAGCAGTTACAAGCGAGCGGGAGAGCAGTACTTC.

J is TRBJ2-1 and V is TRBV20-1; D not resolved. Deletions cut 5 bases from V and 4 bases from J, with 6 bases between. The germline V gene encodes CDR1 DFQATT and CDR2 SNEGSKA (reference sequence). The CDR3 is 11 residues long. The CDR3 sequence is CSAFFYNEQFF. Here the CDR3 DNA reads TGCAGTGCTTTCTTTTACAATGAGCAGTTCTTC.

This clone was counted a few times. The chain couples TRBV2 to TRBJ2-2; 11 nucleotides line up with TRBD2. This CDR3 has 16 residues. Germline loops: CDR1 SNHLY, CDR2 FYNNEI. Trimming at V came to 4 bases and at J to 4 bases, leaving 5 bases not matched to a gene. Written as DNA, the CDR3 is TGTGCCAGCAGTGGAGGACTAGCGGGTACCACCGGGGAGCTGTTTTTT. It is translated as CASSGGLAGTTGELFF.

The chain recombines TRBV12-5 with TRBJ1-2; 7 positions match TRBD1. CDR1 and CDR2 (germline): LGHNT, FRNRAP. The CDR3 runs to 12 residues. With V trimmed by 7 bases and J by 7 bases, 6 bases remained unmatched. Written as DNA, the CDR3 is TGTGCTAGTGCCATGGACAGGAGTGGCTACACCTTC. It specifies CASAMDRSGYTF.

This rearrangement joins TRBV6-6 to TRBJ1-3, with D unresolved. With 5 bases removed from V and 0 bases from J, the gap between germline ends came to 5 bases. This CDR3 is 13 amino acids long. Germline CDR1 and CDR2: MNHNY and SVGAGI (reference sequence). This CDR3 is CASSQYSGNTIYF. Here the CDR3 DNA reads TGTGCCAGCAGTCAGTACTCTGGAAACACCATATATTTT.

This rearrangement joins TRBV27 to TRBJ1-2; unclear D gene. In germline, CDR1 is MNHEY, CDR2 SMNVEV (reference sequence). Between the trimmed V and J ends, which lost 3 bases and 5 bases, there was a span of 10 bases. The CDR3 spans 13 residues. CDR3 sequence (DNA): TGTGCCAGCAGTTTTATGTCGGGATATGGCTACACCTTC. Encoded protein: CASSFMSGYGYTF.

The chain has TRBV2 and TRBJ2-7, with D perhaps TRBD2 (6 bases). The V gene's germline CDR1 is SNHLY and CDR2 FYNNEI. CDR3 size: 11 residues. The ends were cut back, 10 bases at V and 6 bases at J, with 13 bases in the middle. The CDR3 DNA reads TGTGCCACACGGACGGGAGCCGAGCAGTACTTC. Protein product: CATRTGAEQYF.

V is TRBV19 and J is TRBJ2-1; a weak D match, TRBD1 (6 bases). Deletions cut 4 bases from V and 4 bases from J, with 11 bases between. This CDR3 contains 14 residues. The germline CDR1 and CDR2 sequences are LNHDA and SQIVND (reference sequence). The CDR3 loop is CASSKTGEYNEQFF. DNA of the CDR3: TGTGCCAGTAGTAAGACAGGAGAATACAATGAGCAGTTCTTC.

V is TRBV27 and J is TRBJ2-5, with D possibly matching TRBD2 (6 bases). The germline gives CDR1 MNHEY, CDR2 SMNVEV (reference sequence). The CDR3 totals 16 residues. The ends were cut back, 5 bases at V and 2 bases at J, with 18 bases in the middle. The CDR3 DNA reads as TGTGCCAGCAGTCCCTGGGGACCGGGGGAACAAGAGACCCAGTACTTC. This sequence encodes CASSPWGPGEQETQYF.

This rearrangement joins TRBV28 to TRBJ2-5; 8 bases are a match to TRBD1. Trimming at V came to 5 bases and at J to 4 bases, leaving 6 bases not matched to a gene. From germline, CDR1 is MDHEN and CDR2 SYDVKM. This CDR3 has 14 amino acids. The CDR3 nucleotides read TGTGCCAGCAGTGCGAGGACAGGGAGAGAGACCCAGTACTTC. It codes for CASSARTGRETQYF. Based on the CDR3 plus reference TRBV28 and TRBJ2-5, the full variable domain is DVKVTQSSRYLVKRTGEKVFLECVQDMDHENMFWYRQDPGLGLRLIYFSYDVKMKEKGDIPEGYSVSREKKERFSLILESASTNQTSMYLCASSARTGRETQYFGPGTRLLVL.

The chain recombines TRBV5-4 with TRBJ2-7; 8 bases line up with TRBD2. CDR3 size: 15 residues. V shed 4 bases and J 2 bases; nucleotides not matched to a gene: 8. Per the germline V gene, CDR1 is SGHNT and CDR2 is YYREEE (reference sequence). The CDR3 spells CASSPGRGGTYEQYF. CDR3 sequence (DNA): TGTGCCAGCAGCCCGGGTCGGGGGGGAACCTACGAGCAGTACTTC.

The chain couples TRBV9 to TRBJ1-4; TRBD1 aligns across 9 bases. J was trimmed by 4 bases and V by 7 bases; bases with no gene match: 11. From germline, CDR1 is SGDLS and CDR2 YYNGEE. The CDR3 covers 16 residues. In nucleotides, the CDR3 is TGTGCCAGCGGTGAACAGGGACAGGGCATTAATGAAAAACTGTTTTTT. Encoded protein: CASGEQGQGINEKLFF.

The J gene is TRBJ2-1, the V gene TRBV19, with 10 bases fitting TRBD2. The CDR3 is made up of 16 amino acids. The germline V gene encodes CDR1 LNHDA and CDR2 SQIVND (reference sequence). With V trimmed by 5 bases and J by 3 bases, 7 bases remained unmatched. The CDR3 region is CASSPNLAGVYNEQFF. CDR3 nucleotides: TGTGCCAGTAGTCCAAACCTAGCGGGAGTCTACAATGAGCAGTTCTTC. The whole variable domain, remainder taken from reference TRBV19 and TRBJ2-1, is DGGITQSPKYLFRKEGQNVTLSCEQNLNHDAMYWYRQDPGQGLRLIYYSQIVNDFQKGDIAEGYSVSREKKESFPLTVTSAQKNPTAFYLCASSPNLAGVYNEQFFGPGTRLTVL.

The CDR3 here is CASSTEGHPSNQPQHF. The CDR3 DNA sequence: TGTGCCAGTAGTACCGAGGGACACCCTAGCAATCAGCCCCAGCATTTT. The V and J genes are TRBV19 and TRBJ1-5, with D perhaps TRBD1 (6 bases). Germline V gene data show CDR1 as LNHDA and CDR2 as SQIVND (reference sequence). V was pared by 4 bases and J by 0 bases, with 13 bases between. This CDR3 has 16 residues.

The rearrangement joins TRBV25-1 to TRBJ2-3; perhaps TRBD2 as D (5 bases). The CDR3 has 14 residues. Germline CDR1 reads MGHDK; CDR2 reads SYGVNS. V lost 4 bases to trimming and J lost 6 bases, with 14 bases between them. The CDR3 sequence: CASSATGFFDTQYF. CDR3 nucleotide sequence: TGTGCCAGCAGTGCGACGGGGTTCTTCGATACGCAGTATTTT.

The J gene is TRBJ2-3, the V gene TRBV2, with D perhaps TRBD2 (7 bases). Germline V lookup: CDR1 SNHLY, CDR2 FYNNEI. CDR3 size: 16 residues. Trimming removed 1 base from V and 3 bases from J, with 14 bases in between. CDR3 nucleotides: TGTGCCAGCAGTGAAGGGAGGGGGGGCCGTACAGATACGCAGTATTTT. Its protein product is CASSEGRGGRTDTQYF.

The chain links TRBV11-2 to TRBJ2-5; D is undetermined. Deletions cut 3 bases from V and 9 bases from J, with 11 bases between. CDR3 length equals 12 residues. Germline assignment: CDR1 SGHAT and CDR2 FQNNGV. The CDR3 nucleotides are TGTGCCAGCAGCTTCGACCTGGGCCCCCAGTACTTC. Translating it yields CASSFDLGPQYF.

The chain joins TRBV4-1 to TRBJ2-3; the match to TRBD2 covers 8 bases. Germline CDR1 and CDR2: MGHRA and YSYEKL. CDR3 length equals 13 residues. Trimming cost V 1 base and J 11 bases; bases outside gene matches: 5. The CDR3: CASSQGAGDGQYF. As DNA, the CDR3 is TGCGCCAGCAGCCAAGGAGCGGGGGATGGGCAGTATTTT.

This clone was recorded once. Here the CDR3 DNA reads TGTGCCAGCAGCTTAGCAGGGGGTAGCACTGAAGCTTTCTTT. Its translation: CASSLAGGSTEAFF. This rearrangement joins TRBV7-6 to TRBJ1-1, with D perhaps matching TRBD1 (6 bases). CDR1 and CDR2 from the germline V gene are SGHVS and FNYEAQ. This CDR3 has 14 residues. The V end was cut by 0 bases, the J end by 4 bases, with 9 bases between.

This clone has only one observation. The chain uses TRBV6-4 and TRBJ2-3, with a possible D match to TRBD2 (7 bases). The V end was cut by 7 bases, the J end by 4 bases, with 18 bases between. The CDR3 has 15 amino acids. CDR1 MRHNA and CDR2 SNTAGT come from the germline V gene. CDR3 bases: TGTGCCAGCATCCTAGGGGGGGCGCACGCAGATACGCAGTATTTT. Protein: CASILGGAHADTQYF.

This rearrangement joins TRBV28 to TRBJ2-3, with no clear D. CDR1 MDHEN and CDR2 SYDVKM come from the germline V gene. The CDR3 consists of 13 residues. Trimming took 0 bases from V and 4 from J, leaving 5 bases between them. The CDR3 protein is CASSLWGPDTQYF. The CDR3 region has the DNA TGTGCCAGCAGTTTATGGGGCCCAGATACGCAGTATTTT. Filled out from reference TRBV28 and TRBJ2-3, the complete variable domain reads DVKVTQSSRYLVKRTGEKVFLECVQDMDHENMFWYRQDPGLGLRLIYFSYDVKMKEKGDIPEGYSVSREKKERFSLILESASTNQTSMYLCASSLWGPDTQYFGPGTRLTVL.